The rows below give T cell receptor beta chains drawn from one sample of a study of blood T cell repertoires in COVID-19. Repertoires were generated with immunoSEQ multiplex PCR, while TCRdb's copy carries only in-frame clones and drops some. Here the sample spans fewer than 350,000 clones, 90% being singletons. Sequencing was carried out using PBMCs or T cells enriched from blood (not recorded which). The source of these receptors is a young woman with acute COVID-19. Both conserved end residues are part of each CDR3. Each record gives: D gene, J gene, clone size, V gene, CDR3 protein, CDR3 DNA. A D gene is named only where the DNA matches it firmly. A clone size is listed for some rows: how often the clone was seen (once, few, many), or a class if it is expanded.

>TRBD1|TRBJ2-5|-|TRBV5-8
CASSRDRTFQETQYF
TGTGCCAGCAGCCGGGACAGGACTTTCCAAGAGACCCAGTACTTC
>-|TRBJ1-2|-|TRBV6-6
CASSTDINYGYTF
TGTGCCAGCAGTACCGACATAAACTATGGCTACACCTTC
>TRBD2|TRBJ2-5|-|TRBV4-1
CASSPPGTSPETQYF
TGCGCCAGCAGCCCGCCCGGGACTAGTCCCGAGACCCAGTACTTC
>TRBD1|TRBJ2-5|-|TRBV5-1
CASSLTGGGETQYF
TGCGCCAGCAGCCTTACAGGGGGCGGCGAGACCCAGTACTTC
>TRBD2|TRBJ2-1|-|TRBV29-1
CSVRLAGAYNEQFF
TGCAGCGTCCGGCTAGCGGGAGCCTACAATGAGCAGTTCTTC
>TRBD1|TRBJ2-3|-|TRBV18
CASSPRQGGTDTQYF
TGTGCCAGCTCACCACGACAGGGAGGCACAGATACGCAGTATTTT
>-|TRBJ2-4|-|TRBV4-2
CASSQDFATSIQYF
TGTGCCAGCAGCCAAGATTTTGCGACTAGCATTCAGTACTTC
>-|TRBJ1-1|-|TRBV29-1
CSAQGRAEAFF
TGCAGCGCTCAGGGGAGGGCTGAAGCTTTCTTT
>-|TRBJ2-7|-|TRBV12-3/TRBV12-4
CASSFQVVHEQYF
TGTGCCAGCAGTTTCCAGGTTGTCCACGAGCAGTACTTC
>TRBD2|TRBJ2-1|-|TRBV18
CASSPPTSGKYNEQFF
TGTGCCAGCTCACCACCTACTAGCGGGAAATACAATGAGCAGTTCTTC
>-|TRBJ2-7|-|TRBV28
CASSLAYEQYF
TGTGCCAGCAGCCTAGCCTACGAGCAGTACTTC
>-|TRBJ2-7|-|TRBV7-8
CASSSYPDRAYEQYF
TGTGCCAGCAGCTCCTACCCTGACAGAGCCTACGAGCAGTACTTC
>-|TRBJ1-1|-|TRBV4-3
CASSLSRGTEAFF
TGCGCCAGCAGCCTAAGTAGGGGGACTGAAGCTTTCTTT
>-|TRBJ2-7|-|TRBV4-2
CASSQEPEYF
TGTGCCAGCAGCCAGGAGCCAGAGTACTTC
>TRBD2|TRBJ2-1|-|TRBV6-4
CASSDSSTSGSREQFF
TGTGCCAGCAGTGACTCCTCGACTAGCGGGAGTCGGGAGCAGTTCTTC
>TRBD1|TRBJ2-5|-|TRBV10-2
CASSDPGDRGIETQYF
TGCGCCAGCAGTGACCCGGGGGACAGGGGGATTGAGACCCAGTACTTC
>-|TRBJ1-5|-|TRBV20-1
CSASDQPQHF
TGCAGTGCTAGCGATCAGCCCCAGCATTTT
>TRBD1|TRBJ2-7|-|TRBV6-1
CASSDLGQGIREQYF
TGTGCCAGCAGTGACCTGGGACAGGGAATCCGCGAGCAGTACTTC
>-|TRBJ1-3|-|TRBV2
CASRLTGYYKMGNTIYF
TGTGCCAGCAGGCTGACAGGATATTACAAGATGGGAAACACCATATATTTT
>TRBD1|TRBJ2-6|-|TRBV24-1
CATSDPGTGDNVLTF
TGTGCCACCAGTGACCCCGGGACAGGGGACAACGTCCTGACTTTC
>-|TRBJ2-7|-|TRBV5-4
CASSTGLQLNPYEQYF
TGTGCCAGCAGCACCGGACTCCAACTAAATCCCTACGAGCAGTACTTC
>-|TRBJ2-1|-|TRBV7-9
CASSLTGYYNEQFF
TGTGCCAGCAGCTTGACGGGTTACTACAATGAGCAGTTCTTC
>TRBD2|TRBJ2-3|-|TRBV19
CASSIGLAGADTQYF
TGTGCCAGTAGTATCGGCCTAGCGGGAGCAGATACGCAGTATTTT
>-|TRBJ2-3|-|TRBV18
CASSLQGDTQYF
TGTGCCAGCTCACTACAGGGAGATACGCAGTATTTT
>-|TRBJ2-7|once|TRBV6-6
CASRVQVSADEQYF
TGTGCCAGCAGAGTTCAGGTTTCCGCTGATGAGCAGTACTTC
>TRBD2|TRBJ2-1|-|TRBV27
CASSTGGVPSYNEQFF
TGTGCCAGCAGTACGGGAGGGGTCCCTTCCTACAATGAGCAGTTCTTC
>TRBD1|TRBJ1-4|-|TRBV7-9
CASSLAGTGGEKLFF
TGTGCCAGCAGCTTAGCCGGGACAGGGGGGGAAAAACTGTTTTTT
>-|TRBJ2-6|-|TRBV15
CATSRDGESSLPPGANVLTF
TGTGCCACCAGCAGAGATGGAGAGTCCTCCCTTCCTCCTGGGGCCAACGTCCTGACTTTC
>TRBD1|TRBJ1-5|-|TRBV19
CASSTITGGADQPQHF
TGTGCCAGTAGTACAATAACAGGGGGCGCGGATCAGCCCCAGCATTTT
>-|TRBJ2-1|-|TRBV28
CASSQMRHSSYNEQFF
TGTGCCAGCAGTCAGATGAGGCATAGCTCCTACAATGAGCAGTTCTTC
>-|TRBJ1-4|many|TRBV30
CAWIQKGRTNEKLFF
TGTGCCTGGATCCAAAAAGGGAGGACTAATGAAAAACTGTTTTTT
>-|TRBJ2-5|-|TRBV12-3/TRBV12-4
CASSPRVDETQYF
TGTGCCAGCAGTCCCCGGGTTGATGAGACCCAGTACTTC
>TRBD1|TRBJ1-5|once|TRBV24-1
CATGFRDREDNQPQHF
TGTGCCACCGGATTCCGGGACAGGGAAGACAATCAGCCCCAGCATTTT
>-|TRBJ2-5|-|TRBV6-5
CASSYSGGTAETQYF
TGTGCCAGCAGTTACTCGGGGGGTACGGCAGAGACCCAGTACTTC
>-|TRBJ2-5|-|TRBV11-2
CASRELGRGGETQYF
TGTGCCAGCAGGGAGTTGGGGCGAGGGGGAGAGACCCAGTACTTC
>TRBD2|TRBJ2-1|once|TRBV15
CATSMAGTSERNEQFF
TGTGCCACCAGCATGGCTGGGACTAGCGAGAGGAATGAGCAGTTCTTC
>-|TRBJ2-3|-|TRBV14
CASSQIHTDTQYF
TGTGCCAGCAGCCAAATCCACACAGATACGCAGTATTTT
>TRBD2|TRBJ2-1|-|TRBV6-5
CASRQTGLAGLEQFF
TGTGCCAGCAGACAAACGGGACTAGCGGGACTTGAGCAGTTCTTC
>TRBD1|TRBJ1-2|-|TRBV15
CATSRELTGNYGYTF
TGTGCCACCAGCAGAGAATTGACAGGGAACTATGGCTACACCTTC
>-|TRBJ1-1|once|TRBV5-5
CASTLWGTGNTEAFF
TGTGCCAGCACCCTGTGGGGCACTGGGAACACTGAAGCTTTCTTT
>-|TRBJ1-2|-|TRBV2
CASSGSGYTF
TGTGCCAGCAGTGGTAGCGGCTACACCTTC
>-|TRBJ2-2|-|TRBV2
CASSDSALRTGELFF
TGTGCCAGCAGTGATTCGGCCCTGAGGACCGGGGAGCTGTTTTTT
>TRBD1|TRBJ1-2|once|TRBV29-1
CSVHGTGSLYGYTF
TGCAGCGTCCACGGGACAGGGTCCCTCTATGGCTACACCTTC
>TRBD2|TRBJ2-7|-|TRBV6-5
CASGGTSGIGEQYF
TGTGCCAGCGGGGGGACTAGCGGGATTGGGGAGCAGTACTTC
>-|TRBJ1-1|-|TRBV2
CASSELQGGTEAFF
TGTGCCAGCAGTGAATTACAGGGCGGGACTGAAGCTTTCTTT
>-|TRBJ2-1|once|TRBV5-4
CASSLLHSDNEQFF
TGTGCCAGCAGCCTACTCCACTCCGACAATGAGCAGTTCTTC